Below are 2 T cell receptor beta chains sequenced from a single sample in a study of T-cell reconstitution after alpha-beta-depleted transplantation in children. Unique molecular identifiers were incorporated into the prepared TCRbeta library. TCRdb called the PCR reads again in MiXCR, with one record for every CDR3 protein. The sample consists of approximately 170,000 distinct CDR3 sequences, 8.5% to 14% of them appearing once. The sample in question was PBMCs, obtained before TCRalphabeta/CD19-depleted stem cell transplant. The receptor source for this set is a boy younger than 10 with acute myeloid leukemia, due to receive a stem cell transplant.

There are a few counts of this clonotype. An end of the junction differs from the germline gene, which may be a read error. This rearrangement joins TRBV28 to TRBJ2-1; no clear D. There are 12 residues in the CDR3. CDR1 is MDHEN, CDR2 SYDVKM, per germline. CDR3 region: CASRELHNEHFF. In nucleotides, the CDR3 is TGTGCCAGCAGAGAATTACACAATGAGCATTTCTTC.

This clonotype was detected ten times or more. The rearrangement uses TRBV19 and TRBJ2-1; 9 bases fit TRBD1. Germline V gene data show CDR1 as LNHDA and CDR2 as SQIVND (reference sequence). The CDR3 totals 16 residues. With 8 bases clipped from V and 6 bases from J, the junction kept 14 bases outside the gene matches. The CDR3 sequence is CASRGTGTGRTNEQFF. The CDR3 DNA reads as TGTGCCAGTCGTGGCACCGGGACAGGGAGAACCAATGAGCAGTTCTTC.